This T cell receptor (beta chain) was identified during a study of shared clonotypes between healthy human individuals. The study, taken as a whole, reports: Larger estimated richness was generally recorded for naive subsets relative to memory subsets. Non-shared clonotypes had lower generation probabilities than clonotypes shared by all four sorted-subset donors.

Negatively enriched CD4+ T cells were divided by CD45RA into naive and memory. Points on this clone: The antigen is undetermined.

Using immunoSEQ multiplex PCR, the repertoire was profiled, and TCRdb retains in-frame clones only, with some absent. The repertoire has about 640,000 clones, around 72% of them found once; the top ten carry less than 2%. Germline CDR1 reads MNHEY; CDR2 reads SMNVEV (reference sequence). This CDR3 contains 15 residues. V shed 4 bases and J 5 bases; nucleotides not matched to a gene: 5. Source material: memory CD4+ T cells sorted from blood. As to subset: CD45RA-negative fraction. This sequence joins TRBV27 and TRBJ2-7; 13 bases agree with TRBD2. This TCR was recovered from a woman aged 25 to 39 in good health. CDR3 in amino acids: CASSWTSGRGDEQYF. CDR3 DNA: TGTGCCAGCAGTTGGACTAGCGGGAGAGGCGACGAGCAGTACTTC.